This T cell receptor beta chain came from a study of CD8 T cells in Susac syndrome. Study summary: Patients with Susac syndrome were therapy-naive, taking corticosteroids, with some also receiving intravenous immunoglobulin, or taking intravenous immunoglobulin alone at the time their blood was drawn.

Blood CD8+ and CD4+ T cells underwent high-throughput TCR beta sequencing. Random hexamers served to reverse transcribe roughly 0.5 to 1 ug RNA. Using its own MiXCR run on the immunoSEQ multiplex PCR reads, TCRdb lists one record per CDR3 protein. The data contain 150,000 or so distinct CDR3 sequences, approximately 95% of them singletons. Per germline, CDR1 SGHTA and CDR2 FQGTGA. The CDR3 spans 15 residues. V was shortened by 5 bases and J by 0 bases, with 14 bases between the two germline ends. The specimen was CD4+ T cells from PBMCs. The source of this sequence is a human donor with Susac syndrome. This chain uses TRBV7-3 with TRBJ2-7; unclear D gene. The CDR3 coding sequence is TGTGCCAGCAGCCCACTCCTTCTCAGCTCCTACGAGCAGTACTTC. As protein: CASSPLLLSSYEQYF.